The present T cell receptor (beta chain) was sequenced within a study of cytomegalovirus exposure and HLA in healthy donors. Trimming removed 4 bases from V and 2 bases from J, with 7 bases in between. CDR1 is SGHRS and CDR2 is YFSETQ in the germline V gene. The CDR3 has 13 residues. As concerns this clone: Its antigen is unidentified.

Healthy donors of bone marrow made up the group. Study-wide points: In a later analysis, specific HLA alleles were associated with about 18,000 TCR beta sequences at a 0.05 false discovery rate.

This PCR relied on a set of 60 Vbeta primers and 13 Jbeta primers. Clones were read by immunoSEQ multiplex PCR, and TCRdb kept only the in-frame ones, dropping some. The table includes around 200,000 clones, around 78% detected once. This sequence was found in a man aged 25 to 45 in good health and CMV-seronegative. The sequencing input was PBMCs. V gene TRBV5-1 combines with J gene TRBJ1-3; no reliable D call. Here the CDR3 reads CASSVLPGNTIYF. The CDR3 nucleotides are TGCGCCAGCAGCGTACTACCTGGAAACACCATATATTTT. Complete variable domain (other parts from reference TRBV5-1 and TRBJ1-3): KAGVTQTPRYLIKTRGQQVTLSCSPISGHRSVSWYQQTPGQGLQFLFEYFSETQRNKGNFPGRFSGRQFSNSRSEMNVSTLELGDSALYLCASSVLPGNTIYFGEGSWLTVV.